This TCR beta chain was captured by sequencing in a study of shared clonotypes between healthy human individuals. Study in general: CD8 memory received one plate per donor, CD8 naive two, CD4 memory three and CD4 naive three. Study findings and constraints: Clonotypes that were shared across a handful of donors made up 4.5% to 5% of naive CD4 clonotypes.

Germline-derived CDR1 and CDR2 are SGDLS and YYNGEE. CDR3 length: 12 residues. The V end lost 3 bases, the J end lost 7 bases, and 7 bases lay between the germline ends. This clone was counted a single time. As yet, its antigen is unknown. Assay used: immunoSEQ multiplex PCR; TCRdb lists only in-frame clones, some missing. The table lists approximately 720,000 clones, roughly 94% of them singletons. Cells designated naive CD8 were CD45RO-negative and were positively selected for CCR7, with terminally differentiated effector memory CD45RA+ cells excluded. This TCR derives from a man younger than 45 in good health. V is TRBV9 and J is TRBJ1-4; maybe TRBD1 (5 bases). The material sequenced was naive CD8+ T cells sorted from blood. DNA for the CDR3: TGTGCCAGCAGCGGGGGGAGTGAAAAACTGTTTTTT. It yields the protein CASSGGSEKLFF.